This T cell receptor (beta chain) was documented in a study of blood T cell repertoires in COVID-19. At the level of the study: The United States, Italy and Spain provided the acute and convalescent COVID-19 samples. Sources were T cells, B-cell-depleted T cells, or PBMCs; the material itself was cDNA or gDNA.

The sample holds a few counts of this clone. Original analysis: Amplification of reference gene primers was used by the study to estimate nucleated cell counts. Generated by immunoSEQ multiplex PCR, the TCRdb table keeps only in-frame clones and is missing some. V and J calls and clone size follow that table, whereas D and trimming were derived from the DNA. The profile covers around 120,000 clones, with about 90% appearing a single time and about 1% taken by the ten largest. The source is a woman in her 50s with active or convalescent COVID-19. The sequenced material came from peripheral blood.

This chain's CDR3 is CASTRTSGGTYNEQFF. The CDR3 DNA is TGTGCCAGCACCCGTACTAGCGGGGGTACCTACAATGAGCAGTTCTTC. V usage is TRBV9 and J usage is TRBJ2-1; 11 bases are a match to TRBD2. The J segment lost 2 bases and the V segment lost 6 bases, leaving 7 bases of the junction unmatched. The germline gives CDR1 SGDLS, CDR2 YYNGEE. The CDR3 has 16 amino acids.